The sequence of this T cell receptor beta chain was determined in a study of shared T cell receptors in the human thymus. This table comes from immunoSEQ multiplex PCR, and its TCRdb copy is limited to in-frame clones, with some not included. The repertoire includes some 720,000 clones, 88% of them detected once, and 0.0095% to 0.011% sits in the top ten. These data were likewise used in another study, on human thymus T cells. That work contributes: Thymic samples were excised during corrective heart operations. Related work found strong thymic repertoire overlap between unrelated individuals.

The sequenced sample was thymocytes. This TCR was sampled from a boy in the first two years of life with a congenital heart defect.

The DNA for the CDR3 is TGCGCCAGCTCCAGCGGGGGAGGCACAGATACGCAGTATTTT. Translation: CASSSGGGTDTQYF. The chain is built from TRBV5-1 and TRBJ2-3; 8 nucleotides agree with TRBD2. Trimming at V came to 7 bases and at J to 1 base, leaving 5 bases not matched to a gene. Per the germline V gene, CDR1 is SGHRS and CDR2 is YFSETQ. The CDR3 runs 14 residues. The full variable domain, with the rest looked up from reference TRBV5-1 and TRBJ2-3, is KAGVTQTPRYLIKTRGQQVTLSCSPISGHRSVSWYQQTPGQGLQFLFEYFSETQRNKGNFPGRFSGRQFSNSRSEMNVSTLELGDSALYLCASSSGGGTDTQYFGPGTRLTVL.